This T cell receptor beta chain was sequenced during a study of human T cells and chemical hapten exposure. This clonotype was recorded a few times. Time point here: patch test 2, 6 weeks after DPC sensitization. The treatment was: therapeutic diphenylcyclopropenone sensitization with weekly scalp DPC. TCRdb reprocessed the RACE reads via MiXCR and lists one record per CDR3 protein. The sample includes about 96,000 distinct CDR3 sequences, 9.3% of them seen just once. Sequenced material: whole blood, taken in connection with sensitization to the hapten diphenylcyclopropenone (DPC). This receptor was identified in a woman aged 40 to 50 with alopecia areata. Some clones in this sample may be carry-over from other donors' samples.

The CDR3 sequence: CASSLARLANIGDEQFF. CDR3 DNA sequence: TGTGCCAGCAGCTTAGCGCGTCTAGCGAACATCGGGGATGAGCAGTTCTTC. The rearrangement uses TRBV7-2 and TRBJ2-1; D may be TRBD2 (6 bases). Trimming took off 0 bases at V and 8 bases at J, with 20 bases between the two ends. CDR3 length equals 17 residues. The germline V gene has CDR1 SGHTA and CDR2 FQGNSA.